Following are 9 T cell receptor beta chains from one sample sequenced in a study of blood T cells in healthy people across ages. The second PCR ran about 6 to 12 cycles with a sample-barcoded 5' primer and J-beta primers. Via MiXCR, TCRdb re-called the 5' RACE reads, giving one row per CDR3 protein. Of 850,000 to 950,000 distinct CDR3 sequences in the sample, 25% to 30% were seen once. Sequencing was done on a sample of blood. All receptors derive from a woman older than 75 in good health.

Worth noting for this clonotype: A read error may be the cause here, since a much bigger clone is one base away. The chain links TRBV20-1 to TRBJ1-6, with D possibly being TRBD1 (5 bases). The germline V and J ends were trimmed by 5 bases and 6 bases, with 14 bases remaining between them. This CDR3 is 14 amino acids long. Germline CDR1 reads DFQATT; CDR2 reads SNEGSKA (reference sequence). The CDR3 DNA follows: TGCAGTGCTGGGGGGTCTTTCTCTAATTCACCCCTCCACTTT. Protein: CSAGGSFSNSPLHF.

Only a few counts were recorded for this clonotype. This clone may be a read error of a much larger clone one base away. The rearrangement links TRBV20-1 to TRBJ2-5, with D unclear. The J call may be mistaken, given a closer DNA end match to TRBJ2-7. The CDR3 loop spans 11 amino acids. CDR1 is DFQATT, CDR2 SNEGSKA, per germline (reference sequence). The CDR3 DNA follows: TGCAGTGCTAGAGATCGGCGCGAGCAGTACTTC. This encodes CSARDRREQYF.

This clonotype was seen only a few times. For the CDR3, the DNA is TGTGCCAGCAGCCTACGGGGAGGCTCTGGAAACACCATATATTTT. Translation: CASSLRGGSGNTIYF. The chain couples TRBV27 to TRBJ1-3, with unresolved D. V was cut by 6 bases and J by 0 bases, with 12 bases left in between. The germline CDR1 and CDR2 sequences are MNHEY and SMNVEV (reference sequence). The CDR3 length is 15 residues.

The V gene is TRBV6-2 or TRBV6-3, the J gene TRBJ2-3; 9 positions match TRBD2. This CDR3 is 19 amino acids long. Losses at the gene ends were 2 bases for V and 0 bases for J; bases not matched to a gene: 12. CDR1 is MNHEY and CDR2 is SVGEGT in the germline V gene. This chain's CDR3 is CASSYPPGTSHSSTDTQYF. CDR3 bases: TGTGCCAGCAGTTACCCGCCTGGGACTAGCCATTCTAGCACAGATACGCAGTATTTT.

This clonotype was counted at least ten times. The chain couples TRBV6-2 or TRBV6-3 to TRBJ2-1; TRBD2 agrees at 11 bases. Germline V gives CDR1 MNHEY, CDR2 SVGEGT. CDR3 length: 14 amino acids. After removal of 8 bases from V and 8 bases from J, the junction contained 8 bases not matched to a gene. The CDR3 region has the DNA TGTGCCAGCCACTCTAGCGGGGGGAGCGATGAGCAGTTCTTC. Its translation: CASHSSGGSDEQFF.

This clonotype has a handful of counts. The chain is built from TRBV7-9 and TRBJ1-2, with D maybe TRBD1 (5 bases). The CDR3 length is 18 residues. CDR1 is SEHNR and CDR2 is FQNEAQ in the germline V gene (reference sequence). V dropped 0 bases and J dropped 2 bases, with 19 bases sitting between them. This chain's CDR3 is CASSLAGHLTTPNYGYTF. The CDR3 DNA follows: TGTGCCAGCAGCTTAGCCGGACACCTAACGACCCCCAACTATGGCTACACCTTC.

This clonotype has only a few counts. A read error may produce the germline difference seen at one junction end. J is TRBJ2-3 and V is TRBV12-3 or TRBV12-4; D unresolved. The CDR3 is 14 residues long. The CDR3 sequence is CASSLAGSTDAQYF. The CDR3 DNA is TGTGCCAGCAGTTTAGCGGGTAGCACAGATGCGCAGTATTTT.

This chain connects TRBV12-3 or TRBV12-4 to TRBJ1-6; D unclear. This CDR3 spans 14 amino acids. The V end lost 3 bases, the J end lost 4 bases, and 7 bases lay between the germline ends. Here the CDR3 reads CASSFSGYNSPLHF. The CDR3 DNA follows: TGTGCCAGCAGTTTTTCAGGATATAATTCACCCCTCCACTTT.

The sample holds a few counts of this clonotype. This chain links TRBV7-2 with TRBJ1-1; 10 bases line up with TRBD1. CDR1 SGHTA and CDR2 FQGNSA come from the germline V gene. The CDR3 runs 14 residues. Trimming cost V 5 bases and J 4 bases; bases outside gene matches: 4. CDR3 sequence: CASSRQGAGTEAFF. The DNA of the CDR3 is TGTGCCAGCAGCAGACAGGGGGCTGGCACTGAAGCTTTCTTT.